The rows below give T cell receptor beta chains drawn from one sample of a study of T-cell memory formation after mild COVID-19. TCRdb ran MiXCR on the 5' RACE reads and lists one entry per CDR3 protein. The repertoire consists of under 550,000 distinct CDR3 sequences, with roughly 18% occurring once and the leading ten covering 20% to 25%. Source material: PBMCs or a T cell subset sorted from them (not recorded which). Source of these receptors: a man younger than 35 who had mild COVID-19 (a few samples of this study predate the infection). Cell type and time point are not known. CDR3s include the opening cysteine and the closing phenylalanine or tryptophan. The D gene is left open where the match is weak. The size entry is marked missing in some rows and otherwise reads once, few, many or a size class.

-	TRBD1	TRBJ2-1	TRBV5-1	CASSFYGTGGFHEQFF	TGCGCCAGCAGTTTTTACGGGACAGGGGGCTTTCATGAGCAGTTCTTC
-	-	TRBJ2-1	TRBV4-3	CASSYRTAYNEQFF	TGCGCCAGCAGCTACAGGACAGCTTACAATGAGCAGTTCTTC
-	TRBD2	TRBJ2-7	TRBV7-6	CASSSSGSYEQYF	TGTGCCAGCAGCTCGAGCGGGAGTTACGAGCAGTACTTC
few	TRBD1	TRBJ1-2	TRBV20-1	CSARRPGTGLNGYTF	TGCAGTGCTAGACGACCTGGGACAGGGTTGAATGGCTACACCTTC
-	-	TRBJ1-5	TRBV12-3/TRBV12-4	CASSLGGWGNQPQHF	TGTGCCAGCAGTTTAGGAGGGTGGGGGAATCAGCCCCAGCATTTT
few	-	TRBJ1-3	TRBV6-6	CASSWGQRSGNTIYF	TGTGCCAGCAGTTGGGGACAACGCTCTGGAAACACCATATATTTT
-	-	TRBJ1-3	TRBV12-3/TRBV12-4	CASSSRDMSSGNTIYF	TGTGCCAGCAGTTCCAGGGACATGAGCTCTGGAAACACCATATATTTT
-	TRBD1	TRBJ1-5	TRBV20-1	CSATYRGRGNQPQHF	TGCAGTGCCACCTACAGGGGTCGGGGCAATCAGCCCCAGCATTTT
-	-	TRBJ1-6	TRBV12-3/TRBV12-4	CASTQETGHNSPLHF	TGTGCCAGCACCCAGGAGACTGGTCATAATTCACCCCTCCACTTT
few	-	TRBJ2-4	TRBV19	CASSPGTLAKNIQYF	TGTGCCAGTAGTCCTGGGACGTTAGCCAAAAACATTCAGTACTTC
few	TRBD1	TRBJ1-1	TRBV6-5	CASSLYRGMVNEAFF	TGTGCCAGCAGTTTGTACAGGGGAATGGTTAATGAAGCTTTCTTT
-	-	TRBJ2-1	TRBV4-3	CASSQETTRIYAGHEQFF	TGCGCCAGCAGCCAAGAAACTACTAGAATCTATGCGGGACATGAGCAGTTCTTC
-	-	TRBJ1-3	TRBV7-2	CASSRGRSGNTIYF	TGTGCCAGCAGCAGGGGCAGGTCGGGAAACACCATATATTTT
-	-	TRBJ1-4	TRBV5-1	CASSLPTDATNEKLFF	TGCGCCAGCAGCTTGCCGACGGATGCAACTAATGAAAAACTGTTTTTT
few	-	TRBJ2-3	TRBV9	CASSVSGSTDTQYF	TGTGCCAGCAGCGTATCTGGATCGACAGATACGCAGTATTTT
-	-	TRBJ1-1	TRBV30	CAWSVLGATEAFF	TGTGCCTGGAGCGTTTTGGGGGCTACTGAAGCTTTCTTT
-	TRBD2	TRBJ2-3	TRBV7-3	CASSPDSGNTDTQYF	TGTGCCAGCAGCCCCGATAGCGGGAACACAGATACGCAGTATTTT
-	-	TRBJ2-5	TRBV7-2	CASRTGSARKETQYF	TGTGCCAGCAGAACAGGGTCCGCACGGAAGGAGACCCAGTACTTC
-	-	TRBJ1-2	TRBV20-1	CSANEPGHWYGYTF	TGCAGTGCAAACGAACCGGGACATTGGTATGGCTACACCTTC
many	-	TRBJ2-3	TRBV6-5	CASRQGSTDTQYF	TGTGCCAGCAGGCAGGGGAGTACAGATACGCAGTATTTT
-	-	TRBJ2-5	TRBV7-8	CASSLRRQTPRETQYF	TGTGCCAGCAGCTTAAGACGGCAGACCCCCCGGGAGACCCAGTACTTC
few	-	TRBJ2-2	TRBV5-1	CASSLVGANTGELFF	TGCGCCAGCAGCTTGGTGGGAGCCAACACCGGGGAGCTGTTTTTT
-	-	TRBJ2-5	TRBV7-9	CASSSPSQETQYF	TGTGCCAGCAGCTCTCCTAGCCAAGAGACCCAGTACTTC
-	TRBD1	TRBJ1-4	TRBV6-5	CASRAGTGGEKLFF	TGTGCCAGCAGAGCCGGGACAGGGGGTGAAAAACTGTTTTTT
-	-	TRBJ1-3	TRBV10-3	CAITGSSGNTIYF	TGTGCCATCACCGGGAGCTCTGGAAACACCATATATTTT
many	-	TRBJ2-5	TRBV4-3	CASSQGAGYPQETQYF	TGCGCCAGCAGCCAAGGGGCAGGGTATCCCCAAGAGACCCAGTACTTC
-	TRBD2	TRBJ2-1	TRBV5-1	CASSLGFGTSGGKYNEQFF	TGCGCCAGCAGCTTGGGTTTTGGGACTAGCGGGGGAAAATACAATGAGCAGTTTTTC
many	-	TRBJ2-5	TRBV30	CASAFDSLETQYF	TGTGCCTCCGCTTTCGATAGCCTGGAGACCCAGTACTTC
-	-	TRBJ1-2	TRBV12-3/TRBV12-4	CATNAWGQGNYTF	TGTGCCACCAACGCCTGGGGGCAGGGGAACTACACCTTC
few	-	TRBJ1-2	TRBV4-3	CASSQADSHDYGYTF	TGCGCCAGCAGCCAGGCCGACAGCCACGATTATGGCTACACCTTC
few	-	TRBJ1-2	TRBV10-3	CAISEAGPLNGYTF	TGTGCCATCAGTGAGGCAGGGCCATTGAATGGCTACACCTTC
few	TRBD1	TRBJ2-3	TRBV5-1	CASSFYGTGADTQYF	TGCGCCAGCAGCTTTTATGGGACAGGGGCTGATACGCAGTATTTT
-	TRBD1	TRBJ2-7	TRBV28	CASSSTGVIPYEQYF	TGTGCCAGCAGTTCGACAGGGGTGATTCCCTACGAGCAGTACTTC
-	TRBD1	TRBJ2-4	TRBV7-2	CASTLTGTGKNIQYF	TGTGCCAGCACCCTGACAGGGACGGGCAAAAACATTCAGTACTTC
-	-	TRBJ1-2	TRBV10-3	CAISESWADTNYGYTF	TGTGCCATCAGTGAGTCGTGGGCAGACACTAACTATGGCTACACCTTC
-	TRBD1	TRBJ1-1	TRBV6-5	CASSYGTGLNEAFF	TGTGCCAGCAGTTACGGGACAGGGTTAAATGAAGCTTTCTTT
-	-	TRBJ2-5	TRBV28	CASRSLEETQYF	TGTGCCAGCAGATCACTAGAGGAGACCCAGTACTTC
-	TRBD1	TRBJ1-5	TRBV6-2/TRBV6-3	CASSFTGGRVQHF	TGTGCCAGCAGTTTTACAGGGGGCCGGGTCCAGCATTTT
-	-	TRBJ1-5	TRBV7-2	CASSLGVLGDQPQHF	TGTGCCAGCAGCCTCGGGGTCCTAGGGGATCAGCCCCAGCATTTT
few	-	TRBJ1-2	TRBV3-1	CASSQTGPQGYTF	TGTGCCAGCAGCCAAACAGGCCCTCAGGGCTACACCTTC
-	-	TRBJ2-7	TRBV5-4	CASSAGQISFSEQYF	TGTGCCAGCAGCGCCGGACAGATTTCCTTTTCCGAGCAGTACTTC